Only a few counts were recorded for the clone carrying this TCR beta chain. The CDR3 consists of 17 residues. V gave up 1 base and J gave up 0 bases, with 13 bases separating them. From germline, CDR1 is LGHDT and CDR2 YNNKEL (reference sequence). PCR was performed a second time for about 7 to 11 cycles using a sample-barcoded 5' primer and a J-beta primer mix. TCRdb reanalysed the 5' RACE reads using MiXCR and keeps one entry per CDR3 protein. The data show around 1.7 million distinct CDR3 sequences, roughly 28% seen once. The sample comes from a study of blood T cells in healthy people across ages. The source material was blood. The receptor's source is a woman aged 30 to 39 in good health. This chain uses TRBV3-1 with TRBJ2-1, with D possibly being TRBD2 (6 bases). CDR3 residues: CASSQVGGGSSYNEQFF. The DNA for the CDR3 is TGTGCCAGCAGCCAAGTCGGTGGGGGGAGCTCCTACAATGAGCAGTTCTTC.